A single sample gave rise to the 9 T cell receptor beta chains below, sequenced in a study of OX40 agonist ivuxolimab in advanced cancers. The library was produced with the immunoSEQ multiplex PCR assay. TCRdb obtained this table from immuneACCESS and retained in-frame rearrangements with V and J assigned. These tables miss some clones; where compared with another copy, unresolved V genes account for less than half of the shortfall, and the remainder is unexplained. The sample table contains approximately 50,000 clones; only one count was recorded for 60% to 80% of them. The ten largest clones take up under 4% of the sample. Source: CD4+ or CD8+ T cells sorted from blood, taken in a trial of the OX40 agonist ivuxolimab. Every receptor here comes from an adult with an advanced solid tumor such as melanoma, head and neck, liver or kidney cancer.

The CDR3 DNA sequence: TGTGCCAGCAGTCCTCAGACAGGGCCCGGGGAGCTGTTTTTT. The encoded protein is CASSPQTGPGELFF. This chain uses TRBV28 with TRBJ2-2; the match to TRBD1 covers 7 bases. Per germline, CDR1 MDHEN and CDR2 SYDVKM. CDR3 length equals 14 residues. After removal of 5 bases from V and 6 bases from J, the junction contained 6 bases not matched to a gene.

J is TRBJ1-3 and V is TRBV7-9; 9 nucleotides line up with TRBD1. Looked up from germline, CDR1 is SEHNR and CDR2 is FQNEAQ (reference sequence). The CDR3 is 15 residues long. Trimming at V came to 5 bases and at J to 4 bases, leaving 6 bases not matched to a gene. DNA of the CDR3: TGTGCCAGCAGCCCAGGGACAGGGCGAGGAAACACCATATATTTT. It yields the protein CASSPGTGRGNTIYF.

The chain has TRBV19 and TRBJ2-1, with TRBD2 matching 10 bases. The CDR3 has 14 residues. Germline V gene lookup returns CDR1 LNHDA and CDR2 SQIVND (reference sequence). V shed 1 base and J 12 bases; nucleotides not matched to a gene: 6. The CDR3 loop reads CASSIGLAGAWQFF. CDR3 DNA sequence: TGTGCCAGTAGTATAGGCCTAGCGGGAGCATGGCAGTTCTTC.

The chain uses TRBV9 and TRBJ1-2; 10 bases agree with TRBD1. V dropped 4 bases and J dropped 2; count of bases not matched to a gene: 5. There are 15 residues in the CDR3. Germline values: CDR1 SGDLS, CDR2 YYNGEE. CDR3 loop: CASSPRDRGNYGYTF. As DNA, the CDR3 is TGTGCCAGCAGCCCAAGGGACAGGGGAAACTATGGCTACACCTTC.

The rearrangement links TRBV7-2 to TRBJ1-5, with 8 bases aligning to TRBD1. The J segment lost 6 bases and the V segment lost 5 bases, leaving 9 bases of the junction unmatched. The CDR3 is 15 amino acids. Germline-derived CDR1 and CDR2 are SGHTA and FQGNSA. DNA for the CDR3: TGTGCCAGCAGCGCTCCAGGGGGCGCGGGTCAGCCCCAGCATTTT. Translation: CASSAPGGAGQPQHF.

The CDR3 region is CASSQDPWGAQYF. The DNA of the CDR3 is TGCGCCAGCAGCCAAGATCCTTGGGGGGCCCAGTACTTC. The chain joins TRBV4-3 to TRBJ2-5; D is perhaps TRBD2 (6 bases). V lost 0 bases and J 9 bases, leaving 11 bases between the germline ends. This CDR3 is built from 13 residues. Germline assignment: CDR1 LGHNA and CDR2 YSLEER.

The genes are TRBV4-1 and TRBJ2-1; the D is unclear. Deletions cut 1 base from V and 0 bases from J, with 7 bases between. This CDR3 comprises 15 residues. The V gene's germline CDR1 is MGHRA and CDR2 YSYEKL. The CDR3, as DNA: TGCGCCAGCAGCCAAGCCCTAGGCTCCTACAATGAGCAGTTCTTC. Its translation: CASSQALGSYNEQFF.

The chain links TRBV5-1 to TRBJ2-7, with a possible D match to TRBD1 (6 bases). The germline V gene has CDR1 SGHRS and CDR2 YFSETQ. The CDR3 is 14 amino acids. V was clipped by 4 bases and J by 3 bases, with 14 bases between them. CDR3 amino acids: CASSDRDTHYEQYF. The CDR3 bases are TGCGCCAGCAGCGACCGGGACACACACTACGAGCAGTACTTC.

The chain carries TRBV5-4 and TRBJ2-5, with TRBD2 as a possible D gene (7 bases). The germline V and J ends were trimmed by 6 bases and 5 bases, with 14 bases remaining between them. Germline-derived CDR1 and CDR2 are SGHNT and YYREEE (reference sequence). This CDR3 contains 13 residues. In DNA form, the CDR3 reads TGTGCCAGCACCCGACGGGGGGCGGAGACCCAGTACTTC. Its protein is CASTRRGAETQYF.